Reported below is one T cell receptor beta chain. What it binds is unknown. V gave up 3 bases and J gave up 6 bases; unmatched junction bases: 9. In germline, CDR1 is SGHAT, CDR2 FQNNGV. The CDR3 length is 15 residues. This record comes from a study of cytomegalovirus exposure and HLA in healthy donors. Overall study context: Genotyping of some 390 donors showed that over 65% belonged to the Caucasian-associated ancestry cluster. Findings and caveats of the study: Most of the TCR beta V segments (in an earlier analysis) were productive either about 87% or about 30% of the time. It was around 160 TCR beta chains that were listed as cytomegalovirus-associated. Sequencing had likely introduced a cluster of highly shared sequence variants as an artifact.

In the PCR, 60 Vbeta and 13 Jbeta primers were used. Profiled with immunoSEQ multiplex PCR; TCRdb holds only in-frame clones, not every one. The sample holds 100,000 to 150,000 clones. This sequence originates from a man in his forties or fifties in good health and CMV-seronegative. The gene calls are TRBV11-2 and TRBJ2-7; 9 bases line up with TRBD2. Sample: PBMCs. In DNA, the CDR3 is TGTGCCAGCAGCTTGAGCGGGGGGTTGGCCGGCGAGCAGTACTTC. Amino acids: CASSLSGGLAGEQYF.